The 19 T cell receptor beta chains below were found in one sample sequenced in a study of early T cells in non-severe SARS-CoV-2 infection (dated by TCRdb to the early 2020s). The method was 5' RACE. Sequencing instrument: NextSeq 500. TCRdb cleaned the public reads at Q25 with fastp, built clones with MiXCR and kept in-frame beta chains. Here each entry gathers all rows of one CDR3 protein and keeps the most common genes and DNA. The sample records 55,000 to 65,000 distinct CDR3 sequences, approximately 16% of which are singletons. About 4% of the sample rests with the top ten. This specimen was whole blood, taken at baseline. The source of these receptors is an adult who was a healthcare worker with PCR-confirmed SARS-CoV-2 infection or an uninfected control (not recorded which).

The chain links TRBV7-2 to TRBJ1-4, with 7 positions matching TRBD1. The V and J ends lost 5 bases and 7 bases, in that order; junction bases with no gene match: 7. This CDR3 is built from 14 residues. The germline V gene has CDR1 SGHTA and CDR2 FQGNSA. The CDR3 protein is CASSPRQGPEKLFF. In DNA, the CDR3 is TGTGCCAGCAGCCCGCGACAGGGTCCTGAAAAACTGTTTTTT.

This clonotype has a handful of counts. The J gene is TRBJ1-3, the V gene TRBV7-2, with a possible D match to TRBD1 (5 bases). The CDR3 is 16 residues long. In germline, CDR1 is SGHTA, CDR2 FQGNSA. Between the trimmed V and J ends, which lost 10 bases and 0 bases, there was a span of 19 bases. The CDR3 coding sequence is TGTGCCACTGGGACGTGGAGGGACCACTCTGGAAACACCATATATTTT. This gives the protein CATGTWRDHSGNTIYF.

V usage is TRBV5-1 and J usage is TRBJ2-7, with 12 bases aligning to TRBD1. The J segment lost 6 bases and the V segment lost 2 bases, leaving 9 bases of the junction unmatched. Per germline, CDR1 SGHRS and CDR2 YFSETQ. The CDR3 is 16 residues long. For the CDR3, the DNA is TGCGCCAGCAGCTTCCACCGGGACAGGGGGCGGATCGAGCAGTACTTC. Translating it yields CASSFHRDRGRIEQYF.

This clonotype showed up many times. The V call is TRBV28, the J call TRBJ2-5, with unresolved D. V lost 2 bases to trimming and J lost 1 base, with 2 bases between them. The V gene's germline CDR1 is MDHEN and CDR2 SYDVKM. This CDR3 spans 12 amino acids. CDR3 bases: TGTGCCAGCAGTTTAACCCAAGAGACCCAGTACTTC. This sequence encodes CASSLTQETQYF.

This clonotype was detected a few times. The chain carries TRBV7-2 and TRBJ2-7; D is possibly TRBD2 (6 bases). Germline assignment: CDR1 SGHTA and CDR2 FQGNSA. This CDR3 has 14 amino acids. Between the trimmed V and J ends, which lost 6 bases and 0 bases, there was a span of 12 bases. The CDR3: CASRFQTSSYEQYF. DNA for the CDR3: TGTGCCAGCAGGTTCCAGACTAGCTCCTACGAGCAGTACTTC.

This clonotype was recorded at least ten times. J is TRBJ2-5 and V is TRBV27, with 12 positions matching TRBD1. V lost 4 bases and J lost 5; bases outside the gene matches: 5. The CDR3 runs to 15 residues. Germline V gene sequence: CDR1 MNHEY, CDR2 SMNVEV (reference sequence). This chain's CDR3 is CASSSGQGAAETQYF. The CDR3 DNA reads TGTGCCAGCAGTTCGGGACAGGGGGCTGCGGAGACCCAGTACTTC.

The J gene is TRBJ2-7, the V gene TRBV11-2; 10 nucleotides match TRBD2. Germline assignment: CDR1 SGHAT and CDR2 FQNNGV. The V and J ends lost 7 bases and 2 bases, in that order; junction bases with no gene match: 8. The CDR3 contains 15 residues. The CDR3 bases are TGTGCCAGCACCCTTATAGCGGGAGGAACCTACGAGCAGTACTTC. This gives the protein CASTLIAGGTYEQYF.

The chain has TRBV20-1 and TRBJ2-7; perhaps TRBD1 as D (6 bases). This CDR3 is 13 amino acids long. Trimming took 2 bases from V and 4 from J, leaving 12 bases between them. The germline V gene encodes CDR1 DFQATT and CDR2 SNEGSKA (reference sequence). DNA of the CDR3: TGCAGTGCTAGACACAGGGCGGGTTACGAGCAGTACTTC. Its protein is CSARHRAGYEQYF.

This rearrangement joins TRBV28 to TRBJ2-3, with 14 bases lining up with TRBD2. The CDR3 is 20 amino acids. V lost 4 bases and J lost 2; bases outside the gene matches: 14. Germline lookup yields CDR1 MDHEN and CDR2 SYDVKM. The CDR3 region is CASSSETSGRAGFATDTQYF. The CDR3 DNA reads TGTGCCAGCAGTTCCGAGACTAGCGGGAGGGCCGGGTTTGCCACAGATACGCAGTATTTT.

This clonotype was detected only a few times. V is TRBV10-1 and J is TRBJ2-1, with 8 bases that match TRBD1. Germline V gives CDR1 WNHNN, CDR2 SYGVQD (reference sequence). The CDR3 totals 16 residues. The V segment lost 3 bases and the J segment 7 bases; nucleotides outside the gene matches: 11. CDR3 protein: CASSDPGTGRPNEQFF. For the CDR3, the DNA is TGCGCCAGCAGTGATCCCGGGACAGGAAGGCCGAATGAGCAGTTCTTC.

V and J are TRBV20-1 and TRBJ2-3, with 13 bases aligning to TRBD2. The CDR3 spans 20 residues. V lost 0 bases to trimming and J lost 0 bases; unmatched junction nucleotides: 12. CDR1 DFQATT and CDR2 SNEGSKA come from the germline V gene (reference sequence). Here the CDR3 reads CSARDFLRLAGGKSTDTQYF. For the CDR3, the DNA is TGCAGTGCTAGAGATTTTCTTCGACTAGCGGGGGGAAAAAGCACAGATACGCAGTATTTT.

The chain combines TRBV5-1 with TRBJ2-1, with unresolved D. The length of the CDR3 is 12 residues. Trimming left V 4 bases short and J 13 bases short, with 15 bases between. The germline CDR1 and CDR2 sequences are SGHRS and YFSETQ. CDR3 in DNA: TGCGCCAGCAGCGACGGAAGGCCTCCTCAGTTCTTC. Translated, it gives CASSDGRPPQFF.

This clonotype was seen more than once but under ten times. The chain couples TRBV7-6 to TRBJ2-5; tentatively, D is TRBD2 (6 bases). This CDR3 has 18 residues. From germline, CDR1 is SGHVS and CDR2 FNYEAQ. V dropped 0 bases and J dropped 10 bases, with 27 bases sitting between them. CDR3: CASSLALDLAEVPGSQYF. The CDR3 bases are TGTGCCAGCAGCTTAGCGCTAGATTTAGCGGAAGTTCCGGGAAGCCAGTACTTC.

This clonotype appeared many times. The chain employs TRBV7-8 and TRBJ2-7; 10 bases fit TRBD2. The CDR3 is 15 amino acids. J lost 4 bases, V lost 2 bases, and 5 bases had no gene match. CDR1 and CDR2 from the germline V gene are SGHVS and FQNEAQ. The CDR3 region is CASSLMAAGGYEQYF. The CDR3, as DNA: TGTGCCAGCAGCTTAATGGCAGCGGGGGGGTACGAGCAGTACTTC.

This clonotype was seen a few times. The J gene is TRBJ1-4, the V gene TRBV19; the D is unclear. CDR1 and CDR2 from the germline V gene are LNHDA and SQIVND (reference sequence). Trimming removed 3 bases at V and 3 bases at J, with 14 bases between. This CDR3 region has 16 residues. The CDR3 bases are TGTGCCAGTAGTATTGGGATAGGCTTACCTAATGAAAAACTGTTTTTT. Residues: CASSIGIGLPNEKLFF.

This clonotype was counted only a few times. The J gene is TRBJ2-1, the V gene TRBV23-1; the D is unclear. TRBV23-1 counts as an open reading frame of uncertain function. V was cut by 0 bases and J by 8 bases, with 8 bases left in between. The CDR3 loop spans 13 amino acids. Here the CDR3 DNA reads TGCGCCAGCAGTCAATCGATAGAGGATGAGCAGTTCTTC. Amino acid sequence: CASSQSIEDEQFF.

V usage is TRBV27 and J usage is TRBJ1-2, with a possible D match to TRBD1 (5 bases). Germline assignment: CDR1 MNHEY and CDR2 SMNVEV (reference sequence). V was trimmed by 5 bases and J by 4 bases, leaving 17 bases between them. The CDR3 is made up of 15 amino acids. For the CDR3, the DNA is TGTGCCAGCAGTCCTAACCGGGTAGGGGTCTATGGCTACACCTTC. Its protein is CASSPNRVGVYGYTF.

This clonotype was counted many times. The chain combines TRBV12-3 or TRBV12-4 with TRBJ1-5; 8 bases fit TRBD1. CDR3 length equals 15 residues. V lost 5 bases, J lost 11 bases, and 14 bases stayed unmatched. For the CDR3, the DNA is TGTGCCAGCAGTCCCGGGACAGGCACTCCTACGGCCCAGCATTTT. This gives the protein CASSPGTGTPTAQHF.

In this sample, this clonotype turned up many times. This chain links TRBV11-3 with TRBJ2-1; maybe TRBD2 (6 bases). V lost 1 base and J 7 bases, leaving 11 bases between the germline ends. Germline lookup yields CDR1 SGHNT and CDR2 YENEEA. This CDR3 contains 14 residues. CDR3 region: CASSLGGDRNEQFF. The CDR3 DNA reads as TGTGCCAGCAGCTTAGGGGGGGATCGAAATGAGCAGTTCTTC.